The sequence of this TCR beta chain was determined in a study of identical twins. About this clonotype: The antigen remains undetermined.

TCRdb redid the calling of the 5' RACE reads with MiXCR, one entry per CDR3 protein. The sample carries 500,000 to 700,000 distinct CDR3 sequences, about 7.1% recorded once. Study-wide points: The models gave estimates that fell short of the out-of-frame TCR alpha sharing seen in monozygotic twins. In beta out-of-frame sequences, the excess sharing between twins was weaker. Zero-insertion analyses might be partly confounded by invariant T cells like MAIT and iNKT. Sequences that were out-of-frame, alpha and twin-shared displayed an excess of low generation probability.

The CDR3 is made up of 14 amino acids. Germline V CDR1 and CDR2: DFQATT, SNEGSKA (reference sequence). The J segment lost 6 bases and the V segment lost 3 bases, leaving 7 bases of the junction unmatched. The same sample was also used in a study of yellow fever vaccine responses in identical twins.

The sequenced sample was PBMCs. The source is a woman between 18 and 29 years old in good health. The chain uses TRBV20-1 and TRBJ2-1; 8 positions match TRBD2. Here the CDR3 DNA reads TGCAGTGCTAGTGACGGGGGGGCCTTCAATGAGCAGTTCTTC. Protein sequence: CSASDGGAFNEQFF.